This T cell receptor (beta chain) was sequenced in a study of blood T cell repertoires in COVID-19. At the level of the study: COVID-19 samples, acute and convalescent, were from the United States, Italy and Spain. PBMCs, B-cell-depleted T cells, or T cells were the source of the cDNA or gDNA that made up the material.

This CDR3 is 14 amino acids long. Germline V lookup: CDR1 MNHEY, CDR2 SVGAGI. V lost 6 bases, J lost 0 bases, and 4 bases stayed unmatched. In the authors' methods: From reference gene primer amplification, estimates of nucleated cell counts were derived. TCRdb's copy holds only in-frame clones and misses some; the assay was immunoSEQ multiplex PCR. The V and J calls and clone size are taken from that table; D and trimming were inferred from the DNA. Among 78,000 or so clones listed, roughly 80% were seen once. The chain links TRBV6-5 to TRBJ1-1; 7 nucleotides line up with TRBD1. The sequenced sample was peripheral blood. The receptor comes from an elderly man with acute or convalescent COVID-19. The CDR3, as DNA: TGTGCCAGCAGACCAACAGGGGTGAACACTGAAGCTTTCTTT. The encoded protein is CASRPTGVNTEAFF.